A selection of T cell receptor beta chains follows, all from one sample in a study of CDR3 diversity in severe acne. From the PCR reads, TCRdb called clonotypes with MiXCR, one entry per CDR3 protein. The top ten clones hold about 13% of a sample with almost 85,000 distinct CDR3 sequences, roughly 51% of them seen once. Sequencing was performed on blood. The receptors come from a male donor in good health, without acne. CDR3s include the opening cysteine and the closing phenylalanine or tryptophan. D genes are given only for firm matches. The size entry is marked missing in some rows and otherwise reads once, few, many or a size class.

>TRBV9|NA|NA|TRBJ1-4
CASSTTPNDEKLFF
TGTGCCAGCAGCACGACCCCGAATGACGAAAAACTGTTTTTT
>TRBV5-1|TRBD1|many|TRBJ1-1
CASRLQGANTEAFF
TGCGCCAGCAGGTTGCAGGGGGCCAACACTGAAGCTTTCTTT
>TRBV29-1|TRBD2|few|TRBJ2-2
CSVGTRNTGELFF
TGCAGCGTTGGGACTAGAAACACCGGGGAGCTGTTTTTT
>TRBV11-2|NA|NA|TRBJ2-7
CASSLEGAAEQYF
TGTGCCAGCAGCTTAGAGGGGGCGGCCGAGCAGTACTTC
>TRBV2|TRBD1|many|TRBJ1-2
CASRGQGAPGYTF
TGTGCCAGCAGGGGACAGGGGGCTCCTGGCTACACCTTC
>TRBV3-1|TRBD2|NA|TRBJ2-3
CASSQGGSTDTQYF
TGTGCCAGCAGCCAGGGGGGGTCCACAGATACGCAGTATTTT
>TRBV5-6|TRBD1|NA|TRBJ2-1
CASSFGDRNYNEQFF
TGTGCCAGCAGCTTTGGGGACAGAAACTACAATGAGCAGTTCTTC
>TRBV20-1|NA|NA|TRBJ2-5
CSARDLGGPQYF
TGCAGTGCTAGAGATTTAGGAGGGCCCCAGTACTTC
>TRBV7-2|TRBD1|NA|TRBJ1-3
CASSHSTGINTIYF
TGTGCCAGCAGCCATTCGACAGGGATCAACACCATATATTTT
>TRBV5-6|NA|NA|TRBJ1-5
CASSWRGGNQPQHF
TGTGCCAGCAGCTGGCGGGGTGGGAATCAGCCCCAGCATTTT
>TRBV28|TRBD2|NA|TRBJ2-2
CASSPERDGPGELFF
TGTGCCAGCAGCCCAGAGCGGGACGGGCCCGGGGAGCTGTTTTTT
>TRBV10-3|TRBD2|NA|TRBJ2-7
CASSSGGRPAYEQYF
TGTGCCAGCAGTTCAGGCGGGAGGCCCGCCTACGAGCAGTACTTC
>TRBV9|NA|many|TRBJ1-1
CASSVGQDGWAFF
TGTGCCAGCAGCGTAGGACAGGACGGCTGGGCTTTCTTT
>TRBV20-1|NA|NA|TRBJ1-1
CNASSGSVYTEAFF
TGCAATGCTAGCTCAGGGTCTGTGTACACTGAAGCTTTCTTT
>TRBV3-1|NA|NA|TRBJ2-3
CASSQGRPNNEQYF
TGTGCCAGCAGCCAAGGGAGACCAAACAATGAGCAGTATTTT
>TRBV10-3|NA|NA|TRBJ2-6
CAISDGGANVLTF
TGTGCCATCAGTGATGGTGGGGCCAACGTCCTGACTTTC
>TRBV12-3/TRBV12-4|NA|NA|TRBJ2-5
CASSLLGRETQYF
TGTGCCAGCAGTTTGCTGGGACGAGAGACCCAGTACTTC
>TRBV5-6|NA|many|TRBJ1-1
CASSWDGNTEAFF
TGTGCCAGCAGCTGGGACGGGAACACTGAAGCTTTCTTT
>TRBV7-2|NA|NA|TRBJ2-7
CASSLGQTESYEQYF
TGTGCCAGCAGCTTAGGACAAACCGAGTCCTACGAGCAGTACTTC
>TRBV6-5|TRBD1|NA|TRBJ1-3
CASSRGTAIYF
TGTGCCAGCAGTCGTGGGACAGCCATATATTTT
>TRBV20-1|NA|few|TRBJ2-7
CSAETSTNEQYF
TGCAGTGCAGAGACTAGTACCAACGAGCAGTACTTC
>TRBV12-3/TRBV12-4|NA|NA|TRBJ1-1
CASRSPLGTEAFF
TGTGCCAGCAGAAGTCCATTGGGCACTGAAGCTTTCTTT
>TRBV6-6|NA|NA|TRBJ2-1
CASSLGEEFF
TGTGCCAGCAGTCTCGGCGAGGAGTTCTTC
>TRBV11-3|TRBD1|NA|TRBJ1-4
CASSLDRDEKLFF
TGTGCCAGCAGCCTTGACAGGGATGAAAAACTGTTTTTT
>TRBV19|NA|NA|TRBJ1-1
CASSRSVNTEAFF
TGTGCCAGTAGTAGGTCAGTAAACACTGAAGCTTTCTTT
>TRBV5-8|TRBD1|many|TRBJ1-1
CASSIDRGNTEAFF
TGTGCCAGCAGCATAGACAGGGGGAACACTGAAGCTTTCTTT
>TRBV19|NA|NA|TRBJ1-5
CACSIREGTRLSVGNQPLHF
TGTGCCTGTAGTATAAGGGAGGGGACACGCCTGAGTGTCGGCAATCAGCCCCTGCATTTT
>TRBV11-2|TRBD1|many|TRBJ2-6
CASSLTRQGSGANVLTF
TGTGCCAGCAGCTTAACCCGACAGGGATCCGGGGCCAACGTCCTGACTTTC